These T cell receptor beta chains were read from a single sample in a study of blood T cells in healthy people across ages. Each CDR3 protein gets one entry after TCRdb re-called the 5' RACE reads with MiXCR. This sample has fewer than 950,000 distinct CDR3 sequences, with roughly 50% found just once. Material: blood. The origin of the receptors is a man aged 80 or over in good health. Both conserved end residues are part of each CDR3. D genes are given only for firm matches. A row's size may be missing; if present it is once, few, many or a size class.

v_call,d_call,j_call,clone_size,cdr3_length,cdr3_aa,cdr3_nt
TRBV6-5,.,TRBJ2-5,.,13,CASRSPGGQTQYF,TGTGCCAGCAGATCCCCCGGGGGACAGACCCAGTACTTC
TRBV3-1,.,TRBJ2-3,.,16,CASSLGFRVFADTQYF,TGTGCCAGCAGCCTGGGGTTCAGGGTCTTCGCAGATACGCAGTATTTT
TRBV15,TRBD2,TRBJ2-1,.,17,CATSITSGGFSYNEQFF,TGTGCCACCAGCATAACTAGCGGGGGTTTCTCCTACAATGAGCAGTTCTTC
TRBV24-1,.,TRBJ2-3,once,15,CATSDFGHDTDTQYF,TGTGCCACCAGTGATTTCGGACATGACACAGATACGCAGTATTTT
TRBV7-9,.,TRBJ2-6,.,17,CASSLQGAISGANVLTF,TGTGCCAGCAGTCTGCAGGGTGCCATCTCTGGGGCCAACGTCCTGACTTTC
TRBV5-6,.,TRBJ2-3,.,15,CASSLGTPSGDTQYF,TGTGCCAGCAGCTTGGGCACTCCGAGCGGGGATACGCAGTATTTT
TRBV15,.,TRBJ1-4,.,13,CATSSAFGEKLFF,TGTGCCACCAGCAGTGCTTTTGGAGAAAAACTGTTTTTT
TRBV7-2,TRBD2,TRBJ2-7,few,15,CASNRKGGRALEQYF,TGTGCCAGCAACAGAAAAGGCGGGAGGGCCCTCGAGCAGTACTTC
TRBV10-2,.,TRBJ1-5,.,13,CASSDEGGQPQHF,TGCGCCAGCAGTGACGAGGGGGGACAGCCCCAGCATTTT
TRBV7-2,.,TRBJ1-2,few,14,CASSVETGNYGYTF,TGTGCCAGCAGCGTAGAGACGGGGAACTATGGCTACACCTTC
TRBV15,.,TRBJ2-7,few,14,CATSLRTPGYEQYF,TGTGCCACCAGCCTGCGGACCCCCGGCTACGAGCAGTACTTC
TRBV9,.,TRBJ2-1,.,17,CASSVEGRGVTYNEQFF,TGTGCCAGCAGCGTAGAAGGGCGAGGGGTGACCTACAATGAGCAGTTCTTC
TRBV2,TRBD2,TRBJ2-1,.,14,CASSEDSGSHEQFF,TGTGCCAGCAGTGAGGATAGCGGGAGTCATGAGCAGTTCTTC
TRBV10-3,.,TRBJ2-3,once,12,CAITDNTDTQYF,TGTGCCATCACCGATAACACAGATACGCAGTATTTT
TRBV7-9,TRBD2,TRBJ2-3,.,16,CASSSNLREGFRYAYF,TGTGCCAGCAGCTCCAACTTGCGGGAGGGCTTCAGATACGCGTATTTT
TRBV27,TRBD2,TRBJ2-4,.,15,CATSFLAGVDPEQYF,TGTGCCACCAGTTTTTTGGCGGGGGTAGACCCTGAGCAGTACTTC
TRBV20-1,TRBD2,TRBJ2-4,few,15,CSAKGLAAAKNIQYF,TGCAGTGCAAAAGGACTAGCGGCCGCCAAAAACATTCAGTACTTC
TRBV6-5,TRBD2,TRBJ2-1,.,16,CASSYLASGSYNEQFF,TGTGCCAGCAGTTACCTCGCTAGCGGGTCCTACAATGAGCAGTTCTTC
TRBV3-1,TRBD1,TRBJ1-5,.,13,CANSHEGAQPQHF,TGTGCCAACAGCCATGAGGGGGCACAGCCCCAGCATTTT
TRBV5-1,TRBD1,TRBJ1-5,.,15,CASRQGTGPNQPQHF,TGCGCCAGCAGACAAGGGACAGGGCCCAATCAGCCCCAGCATTTT
TRBV5-1,.,TRBJ2-6,.,16,CASSLDVNSGANVLTF,TGCGCCAGCAGCTTGGACGTAAACTCTGGGGCCAACGTCCTGACTTTC
TRBV20-1,TRBD1,TRBJ1-6,.,14,CSAVQGVYNSPLHF,TGCAGTGCGGTACAGGGGGTCTATAATTCACCCCTCCACTTT
TRBV20-1,.,TRBJ2-7,few,13,CSARVPGSSEQYF,TGCAGTGCTAGAGTCCCTGGGTCGTCCGAGCAGTACTTC
TRBV6-1,TRBD1,TRBJ2-7,few,17,CASRDGTGGSSTYEQYF,TGTGCCAGCAGGGACGGGACAGGGGGCTCTTCGACCTACGAGCAGTACTTC
TRBV7-3,TRBD1,TRBJ2-5,.,15,CASSPYRGLQETQYF,TGTGCCAGCAGCCCGTATAGGGGGCTCCAAGAGACCCAGTACTTC
TRBV21-1,.,TRBJ2-4,few,16,CASTEGPLLAKNIQYF,TGTGCCAGTACCGAGGGACCCCTACTCGCCAAAAACATTCAGTACTTC
TRBV5-5,.,TRBJ2-1,.,14,CAGSRDSGYNEQFF,TGTGCCGGATCCCGGGACTCGGGCTACAATGAGCAGTTCTTC
TRBV29-1,.,TRBJ2-7,few,13,CSVGNSGTYEQYF,TGCAGCGTTGGAAACAGCGGAACCTACGAGCAGTACTTC
TRBV20-1,.,TRBJ2-6,few,15,CSARESPSGANVLTF,TGCAGTGCTAGGGAAAGCCCCTCTGGGGCCAACGTCCTGACTTTC
TRBV2,TRBD1,TRBJ2-7,.,15,CASSKDRGAYNEQYF,TGTGCCAGCAGTAAAGACAGGGGTGCCTACAATGAGCAGTACTTC
TRBV5-4,.,TRBJ2-7,.,15,CASSPTPGDPYEQYF,TGTGCCAGCAGCCCAACCCCGGGCGACCCATACGAGCAGTACTTC
TRBV4-2,.,TRBJ1-2,.,16,CASSQGGSGEHYGYTF,TGTGCCAGCAGCCAAGGGGGGTCAGGGGAACACTATGGCTACACCTTC
TRBV2,.,TRBJ2-1,.,14,CASSAGEYYNEQFF,TGTGCCAGCAGTGCAGGGGAATACTACAATGAGCAGTTCTTC
TRBV10-3,.,TRBJ1-2,.,13,CAISAPEESGYTF,TGTGCCATCAGTGCCCCCGAGGAATCTGGCTACACCTTC
TRBV20-1,TRBD1,TRBJ1-5,.,15,CSAPTGGSVGQPQHF,TGCAGTGCTCCTACAGGGGGCTCAGTCGGACAGCCCCAGCATTTT
TRBV11-2,.,TRBJ2-3,.,15,CASSLNRAATDTQYF,TGTGCCAGCAGCCTCAACAGGGCGGCCACAGATACGCAGTATTTT
TRBV11-2,.,TRBJ2-4,.,17,CASSLEGAGNSQNIQYF,TGTGCCAGCAGCCTCGAAGGGGCGGGGAACAGTCAAAACATTCAGTACTTC
TRBV27,.,TRBJ1-2,many,14,CASSLGGGGYGYTF,TGTGCCAGCAGCTTAGGGGGAGGAGGCTATGGCTACACCTTC
TRBV20-1,TRBD2,TRBJ2-7,few,14,CSAKDPGGSYEQYF,TGCAGTGCAAAGGACCCGGGGGGCTCCTACGAGCAGTACTTC
TRBV7-2,.,TRBJ2-7,.,15,CASSPIPAAYDEQYF,TGTGCCAGCAGCCCGATACCGGCGGCTTATGACGAGCAGTACTTC
TRBV11-2,TRBD2,TRBJ2-3,few,15,CASSPGLVRHRYAYF,TGTGCCAGCAGCCCGGGACTAGTCAGGCACAGATACGCGTATTTT
TRBV29-1,.,TRBJ2-3,.,14,CSVATGASTDTQYF,TGCAGCGTTGCGACAGGAGCTAGCACAGATACGCAGTATTTT
TRBV25-1,.,TRBJ2-1,.,17,CASSLPSTRNTYNEQFF,TGTGCCAGCAGTCTGCCCTCCACGAGGAACACCTACAATGAGCAGTTCTTC
TRBV29-1,.,TRBJ1-5,few,13,CSVEAGTGQPQHF,TGCAGCGTTGAGGCGGGGACCGGACAGCCCCAGCATTTT
TRBV5-1,.,TRBJ1-1,once,14,CASNLVPVGTEAFF,TGCGCCAGCAACTTGGTTCCGGTCGGCACTGAAGCTTTCTTT
TRBV7-8,TRBD2,TRBJ2-2,.,17,CASSLGLAGGPTGELFF,TGTGCCAGCAGCTTAGGTCTAGCGGGAGGGCCGACCGGGGAGCTGTTTTTT
TRBV4-2,.,TRBJ2-1,.,16,CASSLQGDYIYNEQFF,TGTGCCAGCAGCCTCCAGGGGGACTACATCTACAATGAGCAGTTCTTC
TRBV24-1,TRBD2,TRBJ2-1,few,14,CATSVGGGLGEQFF,TGTGCCACCAGTGTAGGCGGGGGGCTGGGAGAGCAGTTCTTC
TRBV4-2,.,TRBJ1-1,.,13,CASSPLRESKAFF,TGTGCCAGCAGCCCGCTCCGGGAGAGTAAAGCTTTCTTT
TRBV4-1,.,TRBJ2-5,.,15,CASSQDWGSQEIQYF,TGCGCCAGCAGCCAAGATTGGGGATCACAAGAGATCCAGTACTTC